What follows are 22 T cell receptor beta chains derived from one specimen sequenced in a study of T-cell reconstitution after alpha-beta-depleted transplantation in children. Unique molecular identifiers were incorporated during preparation of the TCRbeta library. One entry per CDR3 protein results from TCRdb running MiXCR on the PCR reads. Of about 540,000 distinct CDR3 sequences in the sample, roughly 27% were seen once. The specimen comprised PBMCs, sampled before TCRalphabeta/CD19-depleted stem cell transplant. These receptors all come from a boy under two years old with Wiskott-Aldrich syndrome, due to receive a stem cell transplant.

This chain connects TRBV20-1 to TRBJ2-1; 14 nucleotides match TRBD2. V lost 1 base and J lost 6; bases outside the gene matches: 5. This CDR3 has 16 residues. Germline CDR1 reads DFQATT; CDR2 reads SNEGSKA (reference sequence). The CDR3 here is CSARGRLAGGVNEQFF. CDR3 in DNA: TGCAGTGCTAGAGGGAGACTAGCGGGAGGGGTCAATGAGCAGTTCTTC.

The sample holds one count of this clonotype. This chain connects TRBV27 to TRBJ2-7; D may correspond to TRBD1 or TRBD2 (6 bases each). There are 16 residues in the CDR3. Germline V gives CDR1 MNHEY, CDR2 SMNVEV (reference sequence). The V end lost 4 bases, the J end lost 4 bases, and 20 bases lay between the germline ends. The CDR3 reads CASSSRFRGEMYEQYF. As DNA, the CDR3 is TGTGCCAGCAGTTCCCGCTTTAGGGGGGAAATGTACGAGCAGTACTTC.

CDR3 sequence reads: CSAAGGNYGYTF. The CDR3 DNA reads as TGCAGTGCTGCAGGGGGGAACTATGGCTACACCTTC. The rearrangement links TRBV20-1 to TRBJ1-2; 7 bases are a match to TRBD1. Germline loops: CDR1 DFQATT, CDR2 SNEGSKA (reference sequence). V gave up 5 bases and J gave up 2 bases; unmatched junction bases: 2. The CDR3 is 12 amino acids.

This clonotype was seen only a few times. The V call is TRBV20-1, the J call TRBJ2-1, with D unresolved. This CDR3 comprises 13 residues. V lost 2 bases, J lost 9 bases, and 14 bases lay in between. In germline, CDR1 is DFQATT, CDR2 SNEGSKA (reference sequence). The DNA of the CDR3 is TGCAGTGCTAGAAGAAGCGCTAGTAGTGAGCAGTTCTTC. Its translation: CSARRSASSEQFF.

The CDR3 nucleotides are TGTGCCAGCAGTTACAGGCTAGCGGGAAGCACCGGGGAGCTGTTTTTT. Translation: CASSYRLAGSTGELFF. The chain employs TRBV6-5 and TRBJ2-2; 9 bases map to TRBD2. The CDR3 totals 16 residues. The germline CDR1 and CDR2 sequences are MNHEY and SVGAGI. Losses at the gene ends were 2 bases for V and 4 bases for J; bases not matched to a gene: 5.

The chain carries TRBV30 and TRBJ2-7, with D perhaps TRBD1 (6 bases). Germline CDR1 reads GTSNPN; CDR2 reads SVGIG (reference sequence). CDR3 length: 15 amino acids. Trimming took 4 bases from V and 1 from J, leaving 17 bases between them. Written as DNA, the CDR3 is TGTGCCTGGACCTATCCGGGACACCATTCCTACGAGCAGTACTTC. Its translation is CAWTYPGHHSYEQYF.

This clonotype was found once. The DNA of the CDR3 is TGTGCCAGCTCCCCGTTAGCGGGAGAAAAATACGAGCAGTACTTC. It specifies CASSPLAGEKYEQYF. V gene TRBV18 combines with J gene TRBJ2-7; TRBD2 matches 9 bases. This CDR3 has 15 residues. The V segment lost 6 bases and the J segment 4 bases; nucleotides outside the gene matches: 10. CDR1 is KGHSH, CDR2 LQKENI, per germline.

The J gene is TRBJ2-7, the V gene TRBV12-3 or TRBV12-4; 10 bases line up with TRBD2. CDR3 length: 16 amino acids. The trim removed 4 bases at V and 7 bases at J, leaving 13 bases unmatched. In nucleotides, the CDR3 is TGTGCCAGCAGTTCCCGGGGGCTAGCGGGAGCGGGTGAGCAGTACTTC. It is translated as CASSSRGLAGAGEQYF.

This clonotype was seen only a few times. The rearrangement links TRBV20-1 to TRBJ2-1; D is ambiguous. The CDR3 has 13 residues. Between the trimmed V and J ends, which lost 1 base and 6 bases, there was a span of 10 bases. The germline gives CDR1 DFQATT, CDR2 SNEGSKA (reference sequence). CDR3 in amino acids: CSARAGVSNEQFF. CDR3 sequence (DNA): TGCAGTGCTAGAGCGGGTGTGAGCAATGAGCAGTTCTTC.

In this sample, this clonotype turned up a few times. This chain connects TRBV2 to TRBJ2-5, with a possible D match to TRBD1 (6 bases). Germline CDR1 and CDR2: SNHLY and FYNNEI. The V end was cut by 6 bases, the J end by 4 bases, with 9 bases between. The CDR3 is made up of 12 amino acids. Here the CDR3 reads CASSGRGETQYF. CDR3 DNA: TGTGCCAGCAGCGGCAGGGGAGAGACCCAGTACTTC. Full variable domain (missing parts from reference TRBV2 and TRBJ2-5): EPEVTQTPSHQVTQMGQEVILRCVPISNHLYFYWYRQILGQKVEFLVSFYNNEISEKSEIFDDQFSVERPDGSNFTLKIRSTKLEDSAMYFCASSGRGETQYFGPGTRLLVL.

The chain has TRBV5-1 and TRBJ2-1, with 8 bases lining up with TRBD2. The CDR3 length is 18 residues. CDR1 and CDR2 from the germline V gene are SGHRS and YFSETQ. V was pared by 3 bases and J by 7 bases, with 18 bases of the junction left unmatched. In nucleotides, the CDR3 is TGCGCCAGCAGCTCTGGTCTACCGAAAGCGGGAGTATGGAATGAGCAGTTCTTC. Protein sequence: CASSSGLPKAGVWNEQFF.

The chain couples TRBV20-1 to TRBJ2-3; TRBD2 matches at 9 bases. The CDR3 runs 18 residues. Trimming at V came to 1 base and at J to 0 bases, leaving 11 bases not matched to a gene. In germline, CDR1 is DFQATT, CDR2 SNEGSKA (reference sequence). CDR3 in amino acids: CSARGEREAYPSTDTQYF. As DNA, the CDR3 is TGCAGTGCTAGAGGCGAGCGGGAGGCCTACCCTAGCACAGATACGCAGTATTTT.

This clonotype turned up a few times. J is TRBJ1-1 and V is TRBV5-1; D is ambiguous. Germline CDR1 is SGHRS and CDR2 is YFSETQ. The CDR3 is 12 amino acids. With 4 bases removed from V and 1 base from J, the gap between germline ends came to 5 bases. CDR3: CASSARNTEAFF. CDR3 DNA: TGCGCCAGCAGCGCCAGGAACACTGAAGCTTTCTTT.

This clonotype occurred a few times. The genes are TRBV7-2 and TRBJ1-4; D is possibly TRBD1 (5 bases). Germline V gene lookup returns CDR1 SGHTA and CDR2 FQGNSA. Trimming cost V 2 bases and J 0 bases, with 10 bases left between them. The CDR3 extends over 16 amino acids. This CDR3 is CASSLSGDPTNEKLFF. The DNA for the CDR3 is TGTGCCAGCAGCTTATCGGGGGACCCAACTAATGAAAAACTGTTTTTT.

The gene calls are TRBV15 and TRBJ2-4, with 10 bases that match TRBD2. The J segment lost 6 bases and the V segment lost 4 bases, leaving 9 bases of the junction unmatched. The CDR3 spans 16 residues. Looked up from germline, CDR1 is LNHNV and CDR2 is YYDKDF (reference sequence). CDR3 nucleotides: TGTGCCACCAGCACTCCTCCGGCTAGCGGGAGAAACATTCAGTACTTC. Encoded protein: CATSTPPASGRNIQYF.

The V call is TRBV27, the J call TRBJ2-5, with D perhaps matching TRBD2 (6 bases). V lost 6 bases to trimming and J lost 5 bases, with 16 bases between them. Germline CDR1 is MNHEY and CDR2 is SMNVEV (reference sequence). The CDR3 runs to 14 residues. CDR3 amino acids: CASRTLGGSETQYF. The CDR3, as DNA: TGTGCCAGCAGAACGCTAGGAGGGAGTGAGACCCAGTACTTC.

This clonotype has just a few counts. The chain is built from TRBV7-3 and TRBJ2-5; D might be TRBD1 or TRBD2, each matching 5 bases. The CDR3 covers 15 residues. Germline loops: CDR1 SGHTA, CDR2 FQGTGA. The germline V and J ends were trimmed by 0 bases and 5 bases, with 13 bases remaining between them. CDR3 residues: CASSLTGSWDETQYF. The CDR3, as DNA: TGTGCCAGCAGCTTAACGGGTAGCTGGGACGAGACCCAGTACTTC.

This clonotype was counted a single time. The rearrangement uses TRBV15 and TRBJ2-1, with 9 bases aligning to TRBD2. With V trimmed by 0 bases and J by 5 bases, 2 bases remained unmatched. The CDR3 spans 15 residues. Germline V gene sequence: CDR1 LNHNV, CDR2 YYDKDF (reference sequence). CDR3 DNA sequence: TGTGCCACCAGCAGAGAGCTAGCGGGGAACAATGAGCAGTTCTTC. It translates to CATSRELAGNNEQFF.

The chain combines TRBV5-1 with TRBJ2-5, with a possible D match to TRBD1 (5 bases). V was shortened by 0 bases and J by 5 bases, with 14 bases between the two germline ends. Germline V gives CDR1 SGHRS, CDR2 YFSETQ. The CDR3 totals 15 residues. This chain's CDR3 is CASSLASGLGETQYF. CDR3 coding DNA: TGCGCCAGCAGCTTGGCCTCAGGGTTGGGCGAGACCCAGTACTTC.

The chain couples TRBV10-3 to TRBJ2-7; 9 bases are a match to TRBD1. J gave up 1 base and V 2 bases, and 3 bases lay outside the gene matches. Germline lookup yields CDR1 ENHRY and CDR2 SYGVKD. The CDR3 runs to 15 residues. The CDR3 sequence: CAISEAGTGSYEQYF. As DNA, the CDR3 is TGTGCCATCAGTGAGGCCGGGACAGGGTCCTACGAGCAGTACTTC.

V usage is TRBV24-1 and J usage is TRBJ1-5, with D tentatively TRBD1 (5 bases). The CDR3 has 15 residues. V lost 5 bases and J 4 bases, leaving 14 bases between the germline ends. CDR1 and CDR2 from the germline V gene are KGHDR and SFDVKD. DNA of the CDR3: TGTGCCACCAGTGGCGGACGGGGGATAAATCAGCCCCAGCATTTT. This encodes CATSGGRGINQPQHF.

V and J are TRBV5-4 and TRBJ2-1, with 15 bases fitting TRBD2. CDR1 is SGHNT and CDR2 is YYREEE in the germline V gene (reference sequence). Trimming at V came to 0 bases and at J to 0 bases, leaving 4 bases not matched to a gene. The CDR3 is 19 residues long. CDR3 DNA: TGTGCCAGCAGCTTGGCCGGACTAGCGGGAGGGAGCTCCTACAATGAGCAGTTCTTC. Translating it yields CASSLAGLAGGSSYNEQFF.